The next 17 T cell receptor beta chains were all read from a single sample in a study of identifying expanded T cells in peripheral blood. Measured with immunoSEQ multiplex PCR; TCRdb has only the in-frame clones, and not every one. The data contain about 85,000 clones, about 91% of them singletons. The material sequenced was blood. These receptors were collected from a person between 18 and 75 years old in good health.

The chain has TRBV7-3 and TRBJ2-1; 11 bases line up with TRBD2. After removal of 1 base from V and 7 bases from J, the junction contained 9 bases not matched to a gene. This CDR3 has 17 amino acids. Germline V gene data show CDR1 as SGHTA and CDR2 as FQGTGA. The CDR3 bases are TGTGCCAGCAGCTTAAACGATATAGCGGGAGGGCGGAATGAGCAGTTCTTC. Its translation: CASSLNDIAGGRNEQFF.

This clone was counted once. This rearrangement joins TRBV18 to TRBJ1-2; D is uncertain. Germline CDR1 and CDR2: KGHSH and LQKENI. This CDR3 contains 15 residues. V gave up 4 bases and J gave up 3 bases, with 15 bases separating them. CDR3 in amino acids: CASSLVPGYDYGYTF. The CDR3 nucleotides read TGTGCCAGCTCACTCGTCCCCGGTTACGACTATGGCTACACCTTC.

The chain has TRBV28 and TRBJ2-7; 10 nucleotides align to TRBD1. V lost 6 bases to trimming and J lost 1 base; unmatched junction nucleotides: 6. This CDR3 contains 15 residues. Germline V CDR1 and CDR2: MDHEN, SYDVKM. CDR3 in DNA: TGTGCCAGCAGCCACAGGACAGGGGGTTCCTACGAGCAGTACTTC. Translated, it gives CASSHRTGGSYEQYF.

To note about this clone: The same CDR3 is also encoded by other DNA sequences in this sample. The rearrangement uses TRBV7-2 and TRBJ2-5, with TRBD2 matching 8 bases. V was clipped by 3 bases and J by 1 base; unmatched bases: 1. The CDR3 has 14 residues. Germline V gene lookup returns CDR1 SGHTA and CDR2 FQGNSA. Written as DNA, the CDR3 is TGTGCCAGCAGCTTGAGCGGGGGCCAAGAGACCCAGTACTTC. It encodes CASSLSGGQETQYF.

The chain joins TRBV4-3 to TRBJ2-2; tentative D call: TRBD1 (6 bases). Germline CDR1 LGHNA, CDR2 YSLEER. The CDR3 is 16 residues long. Trimming took 0 bases from V and 9 from J, leaving 17 bases between them. CDR3 coding DNA: TGCGCCAGCAGCCAAGAGGCTCAGGGGCGTCTCCGGGAGCTGTTTTTT. This gives the protein CASSQEAQGRLRELFF.

The chain uses TRBV7-9 and TRBJ1-2; possibly TRBD1 for D (6 bases). The germline V gene has CDR1 SEHNR and CDR2 FQNEAQ (reference sequence). Trimming took off 3 bases at V and 0 bases at J, with 14 bases between the two ends. This CDR3 has 16 amino acids. CDR3 loop: CASSLDSPVSNYGYTF. The CDR3 region has the DNA TGTGCCAGCAGCTTGGACAGTCCGGTTTCTAACTATGGCTACACCTTC.

The genes are TRBV2 and TRBJ1-1, with unresolved D. V lost 3 bases to trimming and J lost 5 bases, with 4 bases between them. This CDR3 has 11 amino acids. Germline V gene sequence: CDR1 SNHLY, CDR2 FYNNEI. Written as DNA, the CDR3 is TGTGCCAGCAGTGAGGTTACTGAAGCTTTCTTT. It translates to CASSEVTEAFF.

The chain employs TRBV11-1 and TRBJ1-1; 9 nucleotides line up with TRBD1. Germline CDR1 SGHAT, CDR2 FQDESV (reference sequence). V trimming: 3 bases; J trimming: 3 bases; junction bases outside the gene matches: 2. The CDR3 extends over 14 amino acids. CDR3 coding DNA: TGTGCCAGCAGCTTCTGGACAGGGGACACTGAAGCTTTCTTT. Translation gives CASSFWTGDTEAFF.

The chain carries TRBV5-6 and TRBJ2-7; 8 nucleotides agree with TRBD1. Germline V gives CDR1 SGHDT, CDR2 YYEEEE. The CDR3 runs 18 residues. Trimming at V came to 5 bases and at J to 0 bases, leaving 16 bases not matched to a gene. CDR3 bases: TGTGCCAGCAGTCAAGCCGGGACAGGAAGTCGGTCCTCCTACGAGCAGTACTTC. Translation gives CASSQAGTGSRSSYEQYF.

V usage is TRBV10-3 and J usage is TRBJ2-7; 7 nucleotides match TRBD1. CDR1 is ENHRY and CDR2 is SYGVKD in the germline V gene. The trim removed 4 bases at V and 4 bases at J, leaving 25 bases unmatched. The CDR3 loop spans 20 amino acids. As DNA, the CDR3 is TGTGCCATCAGTGTCACTTTTACTCGATCGACAGGGCCGCTAGTGTACGAGCAGTACTTC. It is translated as CAISVTFTRSTGPLVYEQYF.

This chain joins TRBV5-8 and TRBJ1-2; tentative D call: TRBD1 (6 bases). This CDR3 region has 17 residues. The germline V gene encodes CDR1 SGHTS and CDR2 YDEGEE. The V end was cut by 4 bases, the J end by 5 bases, with 24 bases between. The DNA of the CDR3 is TGTGCCAGCAGCCCGGGGGACATTTCCCCTGCATTTTATGGCTACACCTTC. Translating it yields CASSPGDISPAFYGYTF. Variable domain in full (rest from reference TRBV5-8 and TRBJ1-2): EAGVTQSPTHLIKTRGQQATLRCSPISGHTSVYWYQQALGLGLQFLLWYDEGEERNRGNFPPRFSGRQFPNYSSELNVNALELEDSALYLCASSPGDISPAFYGYTFGSGTRLTVV.

The genes are TRBV7-9 and TRBJ1-1; 7 bases agree with TRBD1. CDR1 and CDR2 (germline): SEHNR, FQNEAQ (reference sequence). The ends lost 3 bases at V and 4 bases at J; junction bases unmatched: 2. The CDR3 runs to 13 residues. CDR3 coding DNA: TGTGCCAGCAGCTTTCCAGGGGGCACTGAAGCTTTCTTT. This translates into CASSFPGGTEAFF. The full variable domain, its missing parts supplied by reference TRBV7-9 and TRBJ1-1, is DTGVSQNPRHKITKRGQNVTFRCDPISEHNRLYWYRQTLGQGPEFLTYFQNEAQLEKSRLLSDRFSAERPKGSFSTLEIQRTEQGDSAMYLCASSFPGGTEAFFGQGTRLTVV.

The rearrangement links TRBV7-9 to TRBJ1-2, with 8 bases identical to TRBD1. The CDR3 spans 14 residues. With V trimmed by 4 bases and J by 6 bases, 7 bases remained unmatched. Germline V gene lookup returns CDR1 SEHNR and CDR2 FQNEAQ (reference sequence). The CDR3 DNA is TGTGCCAGCAGCTCACCGGACAGGGCTAATGGCTACACCTTC. Residues: CASSSPDRANGYTF.

J is TRBJ2-7 and V is TRBV5-3; D might be TRBD1 (5 bases). TRBV5-3 falls under the ORF class, with uncertain function. Trimming took off 5 bases at V and 0 bases at J, with 9 bases between the two ends. The CDR3 has 13 residues. Here the CDR3 reads CARRAGLSYEQYF. In DNA form, the CDR3 reads TGTGCCAGAAGGGCAGGGCTCTCCTACGAGCAGTACTTC.

The rearrangement uses TRBV4-1 and TRBJ2-2, with D possibly TRBD2 on 5 matching bases. Trimming stripped 1 base from V and 5 bases from J, with 11 bases between. CDR1 is MGHRA, CDR2 YSYEKL, per germline. The CDR3 sequence is 15 residues long. CDR3 coding DNA: TGCGCCAGCAGCCAAGGCGGGTGGGAGACCGGGGAGCTGTTTTTT. The encoded protein is CASSQGGWETGELFF.

The chain has TRBV7-2 and TRBJ2-5, with D perhaps TRBD2 (6 bases). This CDR3 spans 15 amino acids. Trimming removed 5 bases at V and 4 bases at J, with 17 bases between. Germline lookup yields CDR1 SGHTA and CDR2 FQGNSA. CDR3: CASSQLGGEGETQYF. The CDR3, as DNA: TGTGCCAGCAGCCAGTTGGGGGGAGAAGGAGAGACCCAGTACTTC. Drawing the rest from reference TRBV7-2 and TRBJ2-5, the complete variable domain is GAGVSQSPSNKVTEKGKDVELRCDPISGHTALYWYRQSLGQGLEFLIYFQGNSAPDKSGLPSDRFSAERTGGSVSTLTIQRTQQEDSAVYLCASSQLGGEGETQYFGPGTRLLVL.

This clone occurred once. This rearrangement joins TRBV7-3 to TRBJ1-3; 8 bases agree with TRBD1. The junction had 5 bases not matched to a gene; V was cut back by 5 bases and J by 2 bases. This CDR3 is built from 15 residues. Germline V gene sequence: CDR1 SGHTA, CDR2 FQGTGA. The CDR3 reads CASSLQGAAGNTIYF. CDR3 DNA sequence: TGTGCCAGCAGCCTTCAGGGGGCGGCTGGAAACACCATATATTTT.